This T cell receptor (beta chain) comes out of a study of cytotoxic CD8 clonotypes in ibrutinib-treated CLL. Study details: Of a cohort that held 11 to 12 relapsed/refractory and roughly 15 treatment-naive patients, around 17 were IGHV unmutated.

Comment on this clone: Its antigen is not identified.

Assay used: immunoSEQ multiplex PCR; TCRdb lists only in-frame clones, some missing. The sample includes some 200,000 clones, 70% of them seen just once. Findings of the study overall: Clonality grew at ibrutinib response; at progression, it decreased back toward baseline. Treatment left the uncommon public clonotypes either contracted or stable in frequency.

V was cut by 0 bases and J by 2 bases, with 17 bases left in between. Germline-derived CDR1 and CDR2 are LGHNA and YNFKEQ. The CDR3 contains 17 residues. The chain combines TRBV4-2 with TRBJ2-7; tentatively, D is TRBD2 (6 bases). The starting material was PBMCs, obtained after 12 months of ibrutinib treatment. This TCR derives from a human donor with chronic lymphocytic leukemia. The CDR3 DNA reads TGTGCCAGCAGCCAAGATCTCGGGGAGGCTAGCGCCTACGAGCAGTACTTC. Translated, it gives CASSQDLGEASAYEQYF.